The 22 T cell receptor beta chains in this list originate from one sample, sequenced in a study of cytomegalovirus exposure and HLA in healthy donors. The PCR used 60 Vbeta and 13 Jbeta primers. Data came from immunoSEQ multiplex PCR; TCRdb stores just in-frame clones and leaves some out. The profile covers under 200,000 clones, with about 81% appearing a single time and under 2% taken by the ten largest. Input material: PBMCs. The receptors were gathered from a woman aged 18-29 years in good health and CMV-seronegative.

CDR3 DNA: TGTGCCAGCAGTCCCCGGGGGAGCACAGATACGCAGTATTTT. It specifies CASSPRGSTDTQYF. The genes are TRBV28 and TRBJ2-3; weak D call: TRBD2 (6 bases). CDR3 length: 14 amino acids. Looked up from germline, CDR1 is MDHEN and CDR2 is SYDVKM. V lost 5 bases, J lost 0 bases, and 9 bases lay in between.

CDR3 residues: CASSLETPRLSYEQYF. DNA for the CDR3: TGTGCCAGCAGCTTAGAGACTCCCCGCCTCTCCTACGAGCAGTACTTC. J is TRBJ2-7 and V is TRBV11-2; D unclear. This CDR3 is 16 amino acids long. The ends were cut back, 0 bases at V and 0 bases at J, with 12 bases in the middle. CDR1 is SGHAT and CDR2 is FQNNGV in the germline V gene. The whole variable domain, remainder taken from reference TRBV11-2 and TRBJ2-7, is EAGVAQSPRYKIIEKRQSVAFWCNPISGHATLYWYQQILGQGPKLLIQFQNNGVVDDSQLPKDRFSAERLKGVDSTLKIQPAKLEDSAVYLCASSLETPRLSYEQYFGPGTRLTVT.

V and J are TRBV7-2 and TRBJ2-1, with D possibly matching TRBD2 (6 bases). The CDR3 spans 15 residues. The V gene lost 2 bases and the J gene lost 6 bases, with 14 bases spanning the gap. CDR1 SGHTA and CDR2 FQGNSA come from the germline V gene. This CDR3 reads CASSLMEGVGNEQFF. CDR3 sequence (DNA): TGTGCCAGCAGCTTAATGGAGGGAGTGGGCAATGAGCAGTTCTTC.

The chain carries TRBV5-1 and TRBJ2-5; a weak D match, TRBD2 (6 bases). V was shortened by 3 bases and J by 2 bases, with 11 bases between the two germline ends. Germline V gene data show CDR1 as SGHRS and CDR2 as YFSETQ. The CDR3 contains 14 residues. CDR3 sequence: CASSWDGLQETQYF. The CDR3 DNA sequence: TGCGCCAGCAGCTGGGACGGACTACAAGAGACCCAGTACTTC.

This chain connects TRBV20-1 to TRBJ1-2; D is unclear. This CDR3 comprises 11 residues. V was trimmed by 6 bases and J by 8 bases, leaving 13 bases between them. In germline, CDR1 is DFQATT, CDR2 SNEGSKA (reference sequence). CDR3 nucleotides: TGCAGTGCCGGCACCCCGGAGGGCTACACCTTC. This translates into CSAGTPEGYTF.

This chain uses TRBV6-1 with TRBJ1-5; 7 bases are a match to TRBD1. The junction had 4 bases not matched to a gene; V was cut back by 5 bases and J by 3 bases. Per germline, CDR1 MNHNS and CDR2 SASEGT. The CDR3 spans 14 residues. In nucleotides, the CDR3 is TGTGCCAGCAGTTCACAGGGGATCAATCAGCCCCAGCATTTT. Encoded protein: CASSSQGINQPQHF.

This rearrangement joins TRBV4-1 to TRBJ1-2; TRBD1 aligns across 8 bases. J lost 3 bases, V lost 1 base, and 4 bases had no gene match. Germline V gene lookup returns CDR1 MGHRA and CDR2 YSYEKL. The CDR3 extends over 15 amino acids. As DNA, the CDR3 is TGCGCCAGCAGCCAAGTCGGGACAGGTGACTATGGCTACACCTTC. Protein: CASSQVGTGDYGYTF.

The chain couples TRBV6-5 to TRBJ1-2; unclear D gene. The V end was cut by 5 bases, the J end by 5 bases, with 9 bases between. The CDR3 spans 12 residues. Germline values: CDR1 MNHEY, CDR2 SVGAGI. Here the CDR3 reads CASSEQNYGYTF. The CDR3 bases are TGTGCCAGCAGTGAGCAAAATTATGGCTACACCTTC.

This clone was observed a handful of times. The rearrangement uses TRBV6-1 and TRBJ1-6; D unresolved. Trimming took 7 bases from V and 7 from J, leaving 11 bases between them. This CDR3 has 13 residues. Per germline, CDR1 MNHNS and CDR2 SASEGT. The CDR3 nucleotides are TGTGCCAGCAACCAGGTCGACAATTCACCCCTCCACTTT. This sequence encodes CASNQVDNSPLHF.

Of note for this clone: An end of the junction does not agree with germline; a read error may underlie this. The chain employs TRBV7-9 and TRBJ2-3, with 7 bases identical to TRBD1. The CDR3 length is 14 residues. Germline assignment: CDR1 SEHNR and CDR2 FQNEAQ (reference sequence). Here the CDR3 reads CSSTIYRGGDTQYF. In nucleotides, the CDR3 is TGTTCCAGCACTATTTACAGGGGTGGAGATACGCAGTATTTT.

The rearrangement uses TRBV6-1 and TRBJ1-4; D is unclear. The CDR3 runs to 13 residues. Germline CDR1 and CDR2: MNHNS and SASEGT. V lost 4 bases, J lost 5 bases, and 8 bases lay in between. The CDR3 region is CASSVTRNEKLFF. CDR3 nucleotides: TGTGCCAGCAGTGTAACGAGAAATGAAAAACTGTTTTTT.

This clone occurred once. The chain joins TRBV21-1 to TRBJ2-3; TRBD2 reflects the table's D call only, with no check against the DNA. TRBV21-1 is flagged as a pseudogene. The CDR3 is 16 amino acids. CDR3 sequence (DNA): TGTGCCAGCAGTTCCGGGACTAGCGGCACTGTGGATACGCAGTATTTT. It yields the protein CASSSGTSGTVDTQYF.

The chain joins TRBV19 to TRBJ1-5; tentatively, D is TRBD1 (5 bases). The CDR3 extends over 16 amino acids. Trimming removed 4 bases at V and 3 bases at J, with 16 bases between. Germline CDR1 LNHDA, CDR2 SQIVND (reference sequence). The CDR3 sequence: CASSTPGQPLNQPQHF. The CDR3 DNA reads TGTGCCAGTAGTACCCCCGGACAACCACTCAATCAGCCCCAGCATTTT.

This clone was observed once. The V call is TRBV7-6, the J call TRBJ2-7; a possible D gene is TRBD2 (6 bases). Germline V gene sequence: CDR1 SGHVS, CDR2 FNYEAQ. Trimming took 3 bases from V and 0 from J, leaving 15 bases between them. CDR3 length: 16 amino acids. The DNA of the CDR3 is TGTGCCAGCAGCTTGGGTCTAGCGCGGAACTCCTACGAGCAGTACTTC. It yields the protein CASSLGLARNSYEQYF.

This clone came up once. This chain links TRBV29-1 with TRBJ1-1; no firm D call. CDR1 SQVTM and CDR2 ANQGSEA come from the germline V gene. This CDR3 has 12 residues. Deletions cut 4 bases from V and 11 bases from J, with 17 bases between. As DNA, the CDR3 is TGCAGCGTTGTAGGAGGGCCCGCGAGGGCTTTCTTT. This encodes CSVVGGPARAFF.

The J gene is TRBJ2-2, the V gene TRBV5-4, with 9 bases lining up with TRBD2. Germline assignment: CDR1 SGHNT and CDR2 YYREEE (reference sequence). The trim removed 0 bases at V and 2 bases at J, leaving 8 bases unmatched. This CDR3 comprises 18 residues. CDR3 sequence reads: CASSLDGRGGRNTGELFF. The CDR3, as DNA: TGTGCCAGCAGCTTGGATGGGCGGGGGGGCCGAAACACCGGGGAGCTGTTTTTT.

This clone was seen a single time. This rearrangement joins TRBV2 to TRBJ1-5, with 8 nucleotides matching TRBD1. CDR1 is SNHLY, CDR2 FYNNEI, per germline. The CDR3 covers 14 residues. The ends lost 4 bases at V and 4 bases at J; junction bases unmatched: 3. The CDR3 spells CASSVRQGNQPQHF. For the CDR3, the DNA is TGTGCCAGCAGTGTTCGACAGGGGAATCAGCCCCAGCATTTT.

The chain's CDR3 is CSVVGQINEQFF. CDR3 nucleotides: TGCAGCGTGGTGGGACAGATCAATGAGCAGTTCTTC. The chain employs TRBV29-1 and TRBJ2-1, with 7 positions matching TRBD1. Germline V gene sequence: CDR1 SQVTM, CDR2 ANQGSEA. The V gene end was trimmed by 6 bases and the J gene end by 6 bases; junction bases not matched to a gene: 5. This CDR3 is 12 amino acids long.

The chain links TRBV19 to TRBJ2-1, with 12 nucleotides matching TRBD2. V shed 4 bases and J 2 bases; nucleotides not matched to a gene: 3. The CDR3 spans 16 residues. The germline V gene has CDR1 LNHDA and CDR2 SQIVND (reference sequence). The chain's CDR3 is CASSKGLAGTYNEQFF. CDR3 DNA: TGTGCCAGTAGTAAAGGACTAGCGGGGACCTACAATGAGCAGTTCTTC.

Comment on this clone: The sample has other DNA sequences that encode this CDR3 too. This chain connects TRBV5-5 to TRBJ2-7, with TRBD2 identical over 8 bases. In germline, CDR1 is SGHKS, CDR2 YYEKEE (reference sequence). Unmatched junction bases numbered 3, after V lost 2 bases and J lost 2 bases. This CDR3 comprises 14 residues. In DNA form, the CDR3 reads TGTGCCAGCAGCTTTGCGGGGGGAACCTACGAGCAGTACTTC. Residues: CASSFAGGTYEQYF.

V usage is TRBV7-9 and J usage is TRBJ1-1; 7 positions match TRBD1. CDR1 SEHNR and CDR2 FQNEAQ come from the germline V gene (reference sequence). There are 15 residues in the CDR3. V lost 2 bases, J lost 1 base, and 4 bases stayed unmatched. CDR3 nucleotides: TGTGCCAGCAGCTTAAAGAAGGGGGCGAACACTGAAGCTTTCTTT. It encodes CASSLKKGANTEAFF.

This chain joins TRBV6-1 and TRBJ2-3; 12 bases line up with TRBD2. Trimming removed 3 bases from V and 5 bases from J; junction bases left unmatched: 6. This CDR3 comprises 16 residues. Germline V gene data show CDR1 as MNHNS and CDR2 as SASEGT. CDR3 DNA sequence: TGTGCCAGCAGTGAGGAACTAGCGGGAGGTTTAGATACGCAGTATTTT. Translating it yields CASSEELAGGLDTQYF.